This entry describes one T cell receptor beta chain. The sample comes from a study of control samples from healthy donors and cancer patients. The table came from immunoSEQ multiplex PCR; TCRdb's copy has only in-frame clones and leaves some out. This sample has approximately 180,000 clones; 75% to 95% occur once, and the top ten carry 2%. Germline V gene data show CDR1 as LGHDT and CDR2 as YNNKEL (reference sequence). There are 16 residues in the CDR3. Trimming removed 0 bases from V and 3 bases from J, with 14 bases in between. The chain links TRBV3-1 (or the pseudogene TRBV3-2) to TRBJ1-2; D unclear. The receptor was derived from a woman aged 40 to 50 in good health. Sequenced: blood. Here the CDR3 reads CASSQDLQRAYYGYTF. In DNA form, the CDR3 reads TGTGCCAGCAGCCAAGATCTTCAGAGAGCCTACTATGGCTACACCTTC.